The rows below give T cell receptor beta chains drawn from one sample of a study of blood T cell repertoires in COVID-19. The data were produced by immunoSEQ multiplex PCR, yet TCRdb's version contains in-frame clones alone and is incomplete. The sample has hundreds of thousands of clones, around nine tenths seen once; the top ten hold about 5.2%. Sequenced: PBMCs or T cells enriched from blood (not recorded which). Receptor source: a man aged 60 to 69 who had recovered from COVID-19. Both conserved end residues are part of each CDR3. A D gene is named only where the DNA matches it firmly. Size values are once, few and many counts, or a class for expanded clones, and some rows have none.

size	V	D	J	CDR3	DNA
-	TRBV9	-	TRBJ2-7	CASSVEVGPPGEQYF	TGTGCCAGCAGCGTAGAGGTGGGGCCCCCCGGGGAGCAGTACTTC
-	TRBV9	-	TRBJ2-3	CASSVVIRVRTDTQYF	TGTGCCAGCAGCGTAGTCATCCGGGTGAGGACAGATACGCAGTATTTT
-	TRBV4-2	TRBD2	TRBJ2-2	CASSRAPGLPRFIRASELFF	TGTGCCAGCAGCCGAGCCCCGGGACTACCCCGCTTCATCCGTGCGAGCGAGCTGTTTTTT
-	TRBV28	TRBD1	TRBJ2-1	CASRPNRGLNEQFF	TGTGCCAGCAGACCGAACAGGGGCCTCAATGAGCAGTTCTTC
once	TRBV2	-	TRBJ2-2	CASSEGGPGTGELFF	TGTGCCAGCAGTGAAGGCGGGCCCGGAACCGGGGAGCTGTTTTTT
-	TRBV2	TRBD1	TRBJ1-4	CASSNTGGASNEKLFF	TGTGCCAGCAGTAACACAGGGGGCGCTTCTAATGAAAAACTGTTTTTT
-	TRBV7-2	TRBD1	TRBJ1-5	CASSLQTGGFQPQHF	TGTGCCAGCAGCCTCCAGACAGGGGGCTTTCAGCCCCAGCATTTT
-	TRBV7-2	TRBD1	TRBJ1-2	CASSGRQGAHDGYTF	TGTGCCAGCAGCGGACGACAGGGGGCGCATGATGGCTACACCTTC
-	TRBV28	-	TRBJ1-4	CASSDSGGRTNEKLFF	TGTGCCAGCAGCGACTCGGGGGGGCGCACTAATGAAAAACTGTTTTTT
few	TRBV11-2	TRBD1	TRBJ1-2	CASSSNRGTNYGYTF	TGTGCCAGCAGCTCAAACAGGGGCACTAACTATGGCTACACCTTC
-	TRBV5-1	TRBD1	TRBJ2-3	CASSHGQGVTDTQYF	TGCGCCAGCAGCCACGGACAGGGGGTAACAGATACGCAGTATTTT
-	TRBV5-1	-	TRBJ1-4	CASSLGTATNEKLFF	TGCGCCAGCAGCTTGGGGACAGCAACTAATGAAAAACTGTTTTTT
few	TRBV7-2	TRBD1	TRBJ2-7	CASSFSRDRAYF	TGTGCCAGCAGCTTCTCTCGAGACAGGGCCTACTTC
few	TRBV19	TRBD2	TRBJ2-2	CASVAAGGTGELFF	TGTGCCAGTGTTGCCGCGGGAGGGACCGGGGAGCTGTTTTTT
-	TRBV18	-	TRBJ1-5	CASSPGPNQPQHF	TGTGCCAGCTCACCAGGCCCCAATCAGCCCCAGCATTTT
-	TRBV14	TRBD1	TRBJ2-1	CASSLQGVGWYNEQFF	TGTGCCAGCAGCCTACAGGGGGTAGGTTGGTACAATGAGCAGTTCTTC
-	TRBV20-1	-	TRBJ1-5	CSASAQGSHSNQPQHF	TGCAGTGCTAGTGCTCAGGGGAGTCATAGCAATCAGCCCCAGCATTTT
-	TRBV28	-	TRBJ2-2	CASNRNTGELFF	TGTGCCAGCAATAGAAACACCGGGGAGCTGTTTTTT
-	TRBV19	-	TRBJ2-3	CASSIRGQTSTDTQYF	TGTGCCAGTAGTATTAGAGGACAGACTAGCACAGATACGCAGTATTTT
-	TRBV28	TRBD1	TRBJ1-2	CASRPTGGKLSNYGYTF	TGTGCCAGCAGGCCAACAGGGGGGAAGTTATCTAACTATGGCTACACCTTC
-	TRBV28	-	TRBJ1-2	CASSLPGYRYYGYTF	TGTGCCAGCAGTTTACCGGGTTATAGATACTATGGCTACACCTTC
-	TRBV20-1	-	TRBJ2-7	CSAHGTYEQYF	TGCAGTGCACACGGGACCTACGAGCAGTACTTC
-	TRBV6-4	-	TRBJ2-3	CASSSRGLFTDTQYF	TGTGCCAGCAGTTCCCGGGGACTTTTCACAGATACGCAGTATTTT
-	TRBV7-9	TRBD2	TRBJ2-5	CASSFGLSGEETQYF	TGTGCCAGCAGCTTTGGCCTTAGCGGGGAAGAGACCCAGTACTTC